This entry is about one T cell receptor (beta chain). The data were taken from a study of T-cell reconstitution after alpha-beta-depleted transplantation in children. For TCRbeta, the library was prepared with unique molecular identifiers. TCRdb reprocessed the PCR reads with MiXCR, giving one entry per CDR3 protein. The repertoire consists of some 290,000 distinct CDR3 sequences, with 9.9% occurring once and the leading ten covering 10%. The CDR3 is 15 residues long. V lost 8 bases, J lost 1 base, and 15 bases lay in between. The sample in question was PBMCs from the stem cell graft donor, obtained from the stem cell graft. The source of this sequence is a human donor who donated a stem cell graft to a child with SCID. This chain links TRBV12-3 or TRBV12-4 with TRBJ1-5; possible D gene TRBD1, 5 bases. CDR3 nucleotides: TGTGCCAGCGAATGGGGGGTTGGAAGCAATCAGCCCCAGCATTTT. Amino acid sequence: CASEWGVGSNQPQHF.